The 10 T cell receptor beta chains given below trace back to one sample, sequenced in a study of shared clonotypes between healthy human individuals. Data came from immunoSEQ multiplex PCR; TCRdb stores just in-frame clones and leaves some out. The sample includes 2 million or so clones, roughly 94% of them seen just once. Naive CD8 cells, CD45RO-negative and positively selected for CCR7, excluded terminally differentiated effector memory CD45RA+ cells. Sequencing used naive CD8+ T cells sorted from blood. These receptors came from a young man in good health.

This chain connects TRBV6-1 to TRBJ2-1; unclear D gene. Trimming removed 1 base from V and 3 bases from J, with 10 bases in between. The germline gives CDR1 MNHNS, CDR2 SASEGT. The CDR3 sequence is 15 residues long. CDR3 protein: CASSEDPALYNEQFF. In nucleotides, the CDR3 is TGTGCCAGCAGTGAAGATCCAGCGCTCTACAATGAGCAGTTCTTC.

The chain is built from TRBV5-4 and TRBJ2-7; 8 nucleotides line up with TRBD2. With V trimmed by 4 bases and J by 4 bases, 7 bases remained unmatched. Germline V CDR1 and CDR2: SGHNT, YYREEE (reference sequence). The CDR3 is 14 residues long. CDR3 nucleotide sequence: TGTGCCAGCAGCCCCCACGCGGGAGGTTACGAGCAGTACTTC. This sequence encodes CASSPHAGGYEQYF.

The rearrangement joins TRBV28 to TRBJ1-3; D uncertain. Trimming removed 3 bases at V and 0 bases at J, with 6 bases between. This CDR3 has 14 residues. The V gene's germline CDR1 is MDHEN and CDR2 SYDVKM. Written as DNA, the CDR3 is TGTGCCAGCAGTTTGATTGTCTCTGGAAACACCATATATTTT. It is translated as CASSLIVSGNTIYF. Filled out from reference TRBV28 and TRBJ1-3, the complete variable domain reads DVKVTQSSRYLVKRTGEKVFLECVQDMDHENMFWYRQDPGLGLRLIYFSYDVKMKEKGDIPEGYSVSREKKERFSLILESASTNQTSMYLCASSLIVSGNTIYFGEGSWLTVV.

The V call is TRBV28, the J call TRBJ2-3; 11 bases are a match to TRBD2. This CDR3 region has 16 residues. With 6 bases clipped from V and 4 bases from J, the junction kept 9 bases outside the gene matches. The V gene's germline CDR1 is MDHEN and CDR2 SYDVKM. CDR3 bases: TGTGCCAGCAGCGCCCGACTAGCGGGGTTCCCAGATACGCAGTATTTT. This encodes CASSARLAGFPDTQYF.

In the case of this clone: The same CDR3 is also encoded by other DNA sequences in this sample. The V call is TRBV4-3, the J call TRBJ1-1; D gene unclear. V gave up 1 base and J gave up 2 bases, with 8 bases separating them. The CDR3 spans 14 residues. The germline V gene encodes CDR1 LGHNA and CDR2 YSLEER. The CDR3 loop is CASSQAEGNTEAFF. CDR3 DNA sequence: TGCGCCAGCAGCCAAGCAGAGGGTAACACTGAAGCTTTCTTT.

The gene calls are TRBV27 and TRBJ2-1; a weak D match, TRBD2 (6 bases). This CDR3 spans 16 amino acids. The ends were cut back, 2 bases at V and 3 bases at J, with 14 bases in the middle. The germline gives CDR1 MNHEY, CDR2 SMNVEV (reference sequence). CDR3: CASSLIGGPNYNEQFF. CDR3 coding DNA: TGTGCCAGCAGTTTAATCGGGGGACCCAACTACAATGAGCAGTTCTTC.

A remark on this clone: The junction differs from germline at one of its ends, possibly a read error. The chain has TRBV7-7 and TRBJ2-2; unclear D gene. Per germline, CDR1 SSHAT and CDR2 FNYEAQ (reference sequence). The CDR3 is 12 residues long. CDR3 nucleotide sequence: TGTGCTAGCAGCTCATACACCGGGGAGCTGTTTTTT. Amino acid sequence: CASSSYTGELFF.

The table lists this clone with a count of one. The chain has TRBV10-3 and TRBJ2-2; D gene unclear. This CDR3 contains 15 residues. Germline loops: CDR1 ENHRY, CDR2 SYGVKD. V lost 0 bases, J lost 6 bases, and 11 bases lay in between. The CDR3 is CAISESTGGPGELFF. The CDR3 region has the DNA TGTGCCATCAGTGAGTCAACGGGTGGGCCCGGGGAGCTGTTTTTT.

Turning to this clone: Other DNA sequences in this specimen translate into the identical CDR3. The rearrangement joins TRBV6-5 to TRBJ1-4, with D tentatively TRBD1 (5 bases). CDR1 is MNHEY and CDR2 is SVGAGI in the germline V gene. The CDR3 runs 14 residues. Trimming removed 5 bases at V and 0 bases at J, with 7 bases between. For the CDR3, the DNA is TGTGCCAGCAGTCCGGGGGCAACTAATGAAAAACTGTTTTTT. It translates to CASSPGATNEKLFF.

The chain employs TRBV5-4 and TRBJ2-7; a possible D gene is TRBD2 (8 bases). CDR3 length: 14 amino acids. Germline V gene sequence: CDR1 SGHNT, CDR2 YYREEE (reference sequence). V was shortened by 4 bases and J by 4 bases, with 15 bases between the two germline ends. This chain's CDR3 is CASSVAGQLYEQYF. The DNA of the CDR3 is TGTGCCAGCAGCGTAGCGGGACAGCTATACGAGCAGTACTTC.